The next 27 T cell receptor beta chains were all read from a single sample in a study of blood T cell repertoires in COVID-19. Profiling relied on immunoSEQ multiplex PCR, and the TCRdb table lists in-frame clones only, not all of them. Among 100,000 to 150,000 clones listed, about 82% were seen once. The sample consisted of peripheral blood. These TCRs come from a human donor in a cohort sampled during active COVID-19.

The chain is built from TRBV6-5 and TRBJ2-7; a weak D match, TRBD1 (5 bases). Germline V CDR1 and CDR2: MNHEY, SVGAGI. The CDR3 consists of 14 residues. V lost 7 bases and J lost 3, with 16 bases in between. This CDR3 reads CASTERFDSYEQYF. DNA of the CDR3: TGTGCCAGCACCGAGCGTTTCGACAGCTACGAGCAGTACTTC.

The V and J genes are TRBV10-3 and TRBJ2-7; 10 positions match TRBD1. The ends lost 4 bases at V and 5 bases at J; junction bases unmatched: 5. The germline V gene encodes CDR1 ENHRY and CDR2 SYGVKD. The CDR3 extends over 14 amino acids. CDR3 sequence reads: CAISVGTGVDEQYF. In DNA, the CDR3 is TGTGCCATCAGTGTAGGGACAGGGGTCGACGAGCAGTACTTC.

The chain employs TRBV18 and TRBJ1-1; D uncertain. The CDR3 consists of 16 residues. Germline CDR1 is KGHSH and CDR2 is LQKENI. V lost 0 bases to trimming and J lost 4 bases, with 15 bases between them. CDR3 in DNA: TGTGCCAGCTCACCACCGATCGGTCGGGTTGGCACTGAAGCTTTCTTT. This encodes CASSPPIGRVGTEAFF.

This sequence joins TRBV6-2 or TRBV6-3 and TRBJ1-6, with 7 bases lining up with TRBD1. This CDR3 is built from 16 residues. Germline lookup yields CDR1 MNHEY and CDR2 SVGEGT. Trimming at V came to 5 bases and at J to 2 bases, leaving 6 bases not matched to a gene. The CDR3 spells CASSPTGTAYNSPLHF. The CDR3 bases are TGTGCCAGCAGTCCGACCGGGACAGCCTATAATTCACCCCTCCACTTT.

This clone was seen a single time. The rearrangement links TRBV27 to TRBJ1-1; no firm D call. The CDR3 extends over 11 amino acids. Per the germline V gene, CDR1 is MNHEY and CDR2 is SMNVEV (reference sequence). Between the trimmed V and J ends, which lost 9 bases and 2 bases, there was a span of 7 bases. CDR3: CASRRNTEAFF. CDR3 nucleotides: TGTGCCAGTAGAAGAAACACTGAAGCTTTCTTT.

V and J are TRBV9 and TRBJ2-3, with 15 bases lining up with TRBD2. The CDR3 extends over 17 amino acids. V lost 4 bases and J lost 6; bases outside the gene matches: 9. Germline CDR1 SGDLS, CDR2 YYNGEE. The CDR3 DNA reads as TGTGCCAGCAGCCTCCGGACTAGCGGGAGGGCCGATGATACGCAGTATTTT. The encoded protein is CASSLRTSGRADDTQYF.

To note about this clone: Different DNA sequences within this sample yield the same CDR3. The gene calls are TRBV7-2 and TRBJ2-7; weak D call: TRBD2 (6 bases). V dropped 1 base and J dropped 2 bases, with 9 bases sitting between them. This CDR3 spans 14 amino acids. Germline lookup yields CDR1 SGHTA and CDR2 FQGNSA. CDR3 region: CASSLGLATYEQYF. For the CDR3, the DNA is TGTGCCAGCAGCTTAGGGCTAGCGACCTACGAGCAGTACTTC.

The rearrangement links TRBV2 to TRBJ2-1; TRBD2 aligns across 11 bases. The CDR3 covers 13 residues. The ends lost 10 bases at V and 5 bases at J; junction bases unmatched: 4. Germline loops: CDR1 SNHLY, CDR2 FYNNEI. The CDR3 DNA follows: TGTGCCACCAGACTAGCGGGAAACAATGAGCAGTTCTTC. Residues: CATRLAGNNEQFF.

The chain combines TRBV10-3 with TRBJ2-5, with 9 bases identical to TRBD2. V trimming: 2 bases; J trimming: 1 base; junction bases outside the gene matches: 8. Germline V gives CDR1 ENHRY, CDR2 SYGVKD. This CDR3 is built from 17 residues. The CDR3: CAISERGAGGPQETQYF. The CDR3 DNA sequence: TGTGCCATCAGTGAGCGGGGCGCGGGAGGGCCCCAAGAGACCCAGTACTTC.

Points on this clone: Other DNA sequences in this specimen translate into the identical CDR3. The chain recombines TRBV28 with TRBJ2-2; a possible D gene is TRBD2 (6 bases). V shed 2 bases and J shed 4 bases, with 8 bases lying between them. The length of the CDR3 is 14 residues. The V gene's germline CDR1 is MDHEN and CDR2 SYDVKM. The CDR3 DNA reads TGTGCCAGCAGTTTAGCGGGAAGCACCGGGGAGCTGTTTTTT. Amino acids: CASSLAGSTGELFF. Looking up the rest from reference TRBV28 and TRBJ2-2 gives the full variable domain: DVKVTQSSRYLVKRTGEKVFLECVQDMDHENMFWYRQDPGLGLRLIYFSYDVKMKEKGDIPEGYSVSREKKERFSLILESASTNQTSMYLCASSLAGSTGELFFGEGSRLTVL.

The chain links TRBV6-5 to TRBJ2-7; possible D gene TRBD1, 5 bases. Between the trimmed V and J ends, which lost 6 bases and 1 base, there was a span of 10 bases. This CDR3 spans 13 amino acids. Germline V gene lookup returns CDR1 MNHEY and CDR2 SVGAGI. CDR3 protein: CASSRTISYEQYF. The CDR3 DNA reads TGTGCCAGCAGCCGGACAATTTCCTACGAGCAGTACTTC.

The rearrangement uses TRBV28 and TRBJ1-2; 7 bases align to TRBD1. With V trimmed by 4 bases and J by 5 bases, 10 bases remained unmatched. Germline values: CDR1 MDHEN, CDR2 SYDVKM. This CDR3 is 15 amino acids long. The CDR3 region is CASSSPQQGDYGYTF. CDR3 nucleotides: TGTGCCAGCAGTTCTCCCCAGCAGGGGGATTATGGCTACACCTTC.

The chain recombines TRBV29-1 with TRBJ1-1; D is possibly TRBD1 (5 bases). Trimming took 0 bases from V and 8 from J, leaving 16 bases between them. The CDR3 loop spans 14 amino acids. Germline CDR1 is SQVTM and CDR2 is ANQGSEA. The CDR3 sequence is CSVEEGGRSPEAFF. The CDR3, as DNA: TGCAGCGTTGAAGAGGGGGGACGATCGCCCGAAGCTTTCTTT.

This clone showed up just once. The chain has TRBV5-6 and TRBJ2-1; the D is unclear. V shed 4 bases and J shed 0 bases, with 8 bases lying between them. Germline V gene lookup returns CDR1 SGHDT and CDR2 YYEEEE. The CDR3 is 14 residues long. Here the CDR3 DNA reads TGTGCCAGCAGCGATTTTAGCTCCTACAATGAGCAGTTCTTC. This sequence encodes CASSDFSSYNEQFF. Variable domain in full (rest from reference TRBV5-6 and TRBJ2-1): DAGVTQSPTHLIKTRGQQVTLRCSPKSGHDTVSWYQQALGQGPQFIFQYYEEEERQRGNFPDRFSGHQFPNYSSELNVNALLLGDSALYLCASSDFSSYNEQFFGPGTRLTVL.

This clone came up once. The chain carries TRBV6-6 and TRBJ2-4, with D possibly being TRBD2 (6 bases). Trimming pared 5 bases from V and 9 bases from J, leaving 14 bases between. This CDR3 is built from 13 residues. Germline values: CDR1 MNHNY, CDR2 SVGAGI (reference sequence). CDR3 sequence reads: CASSQDYGGIQYF. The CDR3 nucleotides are TGTGCCAGCAGTCAGGACTATGGAGGCATTCAGTACTTC.

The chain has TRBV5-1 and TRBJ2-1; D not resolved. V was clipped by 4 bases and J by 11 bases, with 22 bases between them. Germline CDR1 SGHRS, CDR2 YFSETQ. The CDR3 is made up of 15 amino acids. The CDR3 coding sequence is TGCGCCAGCAGCGACGGATCCCGCGGCCCCTCAAAGCAGTTCTTC. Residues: CASSDGSRGPSKQFF.

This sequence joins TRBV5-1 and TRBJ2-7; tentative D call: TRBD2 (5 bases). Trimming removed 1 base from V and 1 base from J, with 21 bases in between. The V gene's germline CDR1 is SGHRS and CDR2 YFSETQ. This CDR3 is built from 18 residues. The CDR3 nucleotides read TGCGCCAGCAGCTTGTTGGGCCAGCCGGGAAGTAGGTCCTACGAGCAGTACTTC. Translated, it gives CASSLLGQPGSRSYEQYF.

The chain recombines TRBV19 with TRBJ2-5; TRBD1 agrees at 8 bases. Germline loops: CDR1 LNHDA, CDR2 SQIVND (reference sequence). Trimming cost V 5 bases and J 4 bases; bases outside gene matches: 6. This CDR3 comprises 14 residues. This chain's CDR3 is CASSGRGRGETQYF. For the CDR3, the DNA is TGTGCCAGTAGTGGCAGGGGGCGAGGAGAGACCCAGTACTTC.

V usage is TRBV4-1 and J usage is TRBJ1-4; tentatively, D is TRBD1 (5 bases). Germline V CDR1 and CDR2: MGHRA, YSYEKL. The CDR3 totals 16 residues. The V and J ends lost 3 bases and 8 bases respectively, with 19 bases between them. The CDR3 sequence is CASSQRGEQAGEKLFF. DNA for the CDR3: TGCGCCAGCAGCCAGAGAGGGGAACAGGCGGGGGAAAAACTGTTTTTT.

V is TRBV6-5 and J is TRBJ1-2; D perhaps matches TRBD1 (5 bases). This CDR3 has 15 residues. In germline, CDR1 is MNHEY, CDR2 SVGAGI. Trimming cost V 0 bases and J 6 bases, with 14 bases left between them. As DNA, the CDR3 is TGTGCCAGCAGTTACTCCCTCGGGGGATTCGATGGCTACACCTTC. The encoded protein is CASSYSLGGFDGYTF.

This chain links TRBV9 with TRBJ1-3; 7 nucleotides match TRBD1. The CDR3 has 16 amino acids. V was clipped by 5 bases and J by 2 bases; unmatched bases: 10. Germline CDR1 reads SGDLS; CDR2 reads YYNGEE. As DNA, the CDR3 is TGTGCCAGCAGACCCGGGACAGTGGCCGCTGGAAACACCATATATTTT. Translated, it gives CASRPGTVAAGNTIYF.

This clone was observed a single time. CDR3 in amino acids: CASSSSAWGGTSGESSYNEQFF. The CDR3 nucleotides read TGTGCCAGCAGCTCTTCCGCTTGGGGGGGGACTAGCGGGGAGAGCTCCTACAATGAGCAGTTCTTC. This chain links TRBV7-3 with TRBJ2-1; 13 bases match TRBD2. This CDR3 spans 22 amino acids. With V trimmed by 4 bases and J by 0 bases, 18 bases remained unmatched. The germline V gene encodes CDR1 SGHTA and CDR2 FQGTGA.

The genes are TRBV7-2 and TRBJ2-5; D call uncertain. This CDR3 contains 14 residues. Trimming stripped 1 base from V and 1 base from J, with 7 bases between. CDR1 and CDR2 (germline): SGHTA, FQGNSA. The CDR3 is CASSLVSTQETQYF. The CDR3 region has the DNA TGTGCCAGCAGCTTAGTTAGCACCCAAGAGACCCAGTACTTC.

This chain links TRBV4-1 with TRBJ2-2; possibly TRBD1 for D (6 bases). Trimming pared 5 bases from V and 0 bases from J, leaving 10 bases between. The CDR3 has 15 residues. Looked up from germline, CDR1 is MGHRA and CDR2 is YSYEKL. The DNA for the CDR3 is TGCGCCAGCAGCAAGAGGACAGCGAACACCGGGGAGCTGTTTTTT. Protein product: CASSKRTANTGELFF.

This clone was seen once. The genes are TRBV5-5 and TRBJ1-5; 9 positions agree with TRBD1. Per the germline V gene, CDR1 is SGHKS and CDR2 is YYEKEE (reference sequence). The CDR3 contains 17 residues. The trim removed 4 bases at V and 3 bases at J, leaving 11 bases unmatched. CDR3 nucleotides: TGTGCCAGCAGCCCCCGGTCGTTACAGGGGGCCAATCAGCCCCAGCATTTT. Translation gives CASSPRSLQGANQPQHF.

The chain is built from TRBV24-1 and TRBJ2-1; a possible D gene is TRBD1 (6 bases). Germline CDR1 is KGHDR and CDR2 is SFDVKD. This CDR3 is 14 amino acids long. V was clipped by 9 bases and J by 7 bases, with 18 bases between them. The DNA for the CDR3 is TGTGCCACCCAGTCGGCACAGGGACCAAATGAGCAGTTCTTC. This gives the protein CATQSAQGPNEQFF.

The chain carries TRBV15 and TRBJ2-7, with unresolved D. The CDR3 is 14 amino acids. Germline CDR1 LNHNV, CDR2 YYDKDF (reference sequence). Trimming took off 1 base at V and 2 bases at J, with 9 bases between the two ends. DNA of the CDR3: TGTGCCACCAGCAGAGGTGGGCTCCCCTACGAGCAGTACTTC. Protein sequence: CATSRGGLPYEQYF.